The present TCR beta chain was sequenced within a study of shared clonotypes between healthy human individuals. Study background: The study used three CD4 naive, three CD4 memory, two CD8 naive and one CD8 memory plate per donor. Study-wide findings and caveats: Clonotypes not shared had lower generation probabilities than those common to all four donors.

The CDR3 contains 17 residues. The ends were cut back, 0 bases at V and 8 bases at J, with 20 bases in the middle. CDR1 is GTSNPN, CDR2 SVGIG, per germline (reference sequence). Donors were healthy HIV-negative adults without recent acute infections or vaccinations. Comment on this clone: Its antigen is as yet unknown.

The input for sorted-subset replicate PCRs was 150 to 200 ng DNA, tens of thousands of T cell genomes. The table came from immunoSEQ multiplex PCR; TCRdb's copy has only in-frame clones and leaves some out. The sample consists of around 2.1 million clones, about 94% of them appearing once. The TCR originated in a man between 18 and 35 years old in good health. The sequenced material came from naive CD4+ T cells sorted from blood. Subset described: CD45RA+ positively selected. The chain uses TRBV30 and TRBJ1-6; D not resolved. The CDR3 DNA reads as TGTGCCTGGAGTGTACGAGGGTTCGGAGAAAATTATTCACCCCTCCACTTT. Its translation is CAWSVRGFGENYSPLHF. Combining the CDR3 with reference TRBV30 and TRBJ1-6 gives the whole variable domain SQTIHQWPATLVQPVGSPLSLECTVEGTSNPNLYWYRQAAGRGLQLLFYSVGIGQISSEVPQNLSASRPQDRQFILSSKKLLLSDSGFYLCAWSVRGFGENYSPLHFGNGTRLTVT.